These 10 T cell receptor beta chains were sequenced from one sample in a study of blood T cell repertoires in COVID-19. Here immunoSEQ multiplex PCR was the method, and the copy in TCRdb shows in-frame clones only, minus some. Altogether roughly 290,000 clones are present, 80% to 85% being singletons, with the ten largest covering more than 15%. Sequencing was done on a sample of peripheral blood. Receptors originate from a person aged 65 to 85 with COVID-19, enrolled during active disease.

This clone was counted a few times. The same CDR3 arises from other DNA sequences in this sample as well. The J gene is TRBJ1-5, the V gene TRBV9; D is possibly TRBD1 (5 bases). The germline V gene encodes CDR1 SGDLS and CDR2 YYNGEE. The CDR3 runs to 15 residues. The germline V and J ends were trimmed by 3 bases and 1 base, with 11 bases remaining between them. CDR3 bases: TGTGCCAGCAGCGCAGACGGGGGGAGCAATCAGCCCCAGCATTTT. This codes for CASSADGGSNQPQHF.

The chain recombines TRBV10-2 with TRBJ2-2, with 8 bases lining up with TRBD1. The CDR3 has 16 residues. From germline, CDR1 is WSHSY and CDR2 SAAADI. V dropped 3 bases and J dropped 6; count of bases not matched to a gene: 9. This CDR3 reads CASSDTGTGKAGELFF. The CDR3 bases are TGCGCCAGCAGTGATACCGGGACAGGTAAGGCCGGGGAGCTGTTTTTT.

J is TRBJ2-7 and V is TRBV5-1; 7 bases map to TRBD1. V gave up 4 bases and J gave up 0 bases; unmatched junction bases: 7. This CDR3 is built from 15 residues. Germline assignment: CDR1 SGHRS and CDR2 YFSETQ. The CDR3, as DNA: TGCGCCAGCAGCCCTCTCGACAGGGCCTCCTACGAGCAGTACTTC. Protein: CASSPLDRASYEQYF.

The J gene is TRBJ1-6, the V gene TRBV7-2; no definite D call. This CDR3 comprises 14 residues. The germline gives CDR1 SGHTA, CDR2 FQGNSA. Trimming stripped 2 bases from V and 5 bases from J, with 7 bases between. CDR3 sequence: CASSLPGDNSPLHF. CDR3 bases: TGTGCCAGCAGCTTACCCGGGGATAATTCACCCCTCCACTTT.

The chain is built from TRBV3-1 (or the pseudogene TRBV3-2) and TRBJ1-1, with a weak D call TRBD1 (5 bases). Deletions cut 3 bases from V and 11 bases from J, with 10 bases between. Germline V CDR1 and CDR2: LGHDT, YNNKEL (reference sequence). There are 11 residues in the CDR3. CDR3 DNA sequence: TGTGCCAGCAGCCATTGGGGGGGGGCTTTCTTT. This codes for CASSHWGGAFF.

The rearrangement uses TRBV27 and TRBJ2-3, with 11 positions matching TRBD1. Per the germline V gene, CDR1 is MNHEY and CDR2 is SMNVEV (reference sequence). The V gene end was trimmed by 5 bases and the J gene end by 5 bases; junction bases not matched to a gene: 6. This CDR3 comprises 15 residues. The CDR3 region is CASSPRDRGIDTQYF. CDR3 coding DNA: TGTGCCAGCAGTCCTCGGGACAGGGGGATAGATACGCAGTATTTT.

This clone was observed at least ten times. The rearrangement uses TRBV5-5 and TRBJ1-2; D might be TRBD1 (5 bases). The germline V gene has CDR1 SGHKS and CDR2 YYEKEE (reference sequence). The CDR3 extends over 12 amino acids. Trimming shortened V by 0 bases and J by 12 bases, and 12 bases separated the two germline ends. This CDR3 reads CASSLAGGAHTF. In nucleotides, the CDR3 is TGTGCCAGCAGCTTGGCAGGAGGGGCCCACACCTTC.

This chain joins TRBV11-2 and TRBJ2-2; 10 bases match TRBD2. This CDR3 region has 18 residues. V shed 6 bases, J shed 7 bases, and the junction held 17 bases outside the gene matches. Germline V gives CDR1 SGHAT, CDR2 FQNNGV. The CDR3 DNA is TGTGCCAGCAGTTCGGCCGCTCTAGCGGGAGTATTAGGCGGGGAGCTGTTTTTT. Its protein is CASSSAALAGVLGGELFF.

CDR3 loop: CASSSRQGSTGELFF. The CDR3 DNA is TGTGCCAGCAGCTCTAGACAGGGGAGCACCGGGGAGCTGTTTTTT. The J gene is TRBJ2-2, the V gene TRBV13; 8 bases agree with TRBD1. CDR1 is PRHDT, CDR2 FYEKMQ, per germline (reference sequence). V was clipped by 4 bases and J by 4 bases; unmatched bases: 5. The CDR3 has 15 amino acids.

The V gene is TRBV28, the J gene TRBJ2-7; 11 bases match TRBD1. CDR1 and CDR2 from the germline V gene are MDHEN and SYDVKM. Losses at the gene ends were 5 bases for V and 9 bases for J; bases not matched to a gene: 9. The CDR3 consists of 14 residues. The CDR3 is CASSPTDRGRGQYF. Written as DNA, the CDR3 is TGTGCCAGCAGTCCCACGGACAGGGGGCGAGGGCAGTACTTC.